This T cell receptor beta chain originates from a study of CD8 T cells in ankylosing spondylitis. TCR beta libraries were made by quantitative 5'-RACE with molecular barcodes. One entry per CDR3 protein, called by TCRdb with MiXCR from the 5' RACE reads. Found here are about 130,000 distinct CDR3 sequences, 7% to 8% of them singletons; the top ten hold around 12%. Study findings and constraints: Seemingly characteristic of ankylosing spondylitis blood was a TCR beta motif consisting of about 8 highly homologous variants.

In this sample, this clonotype turned up many times. Its antigen remains unidentified. V shed 2 bases, J shed 0 bases, and the junction held 6 bases outside the gene matches. The germline gives CDR1 LGHDT, CDR2 YNNKEL (reference sequence). The CDR3 totals 18 residues. The sequenced sample was blood, either unsorted or a sorted T cell fraction (not recorded which). V and J are TRBV3-1 and TRBJ2-5; the match to TRBD2 covers 13 bases. The receptor was derived from a female donor with ankylosing spondylitis or in good health (not recorded which). CDR3 coding DNA: TGTGCCAGCAGCCAAAGCCCGGGGACTAGCGGGGACCAAGAGACCCAGTACTTC. As protein: CASSQSPGTSGDQETQYF.